This entry concerns a single TCR beta chain. This entry is derived from a study of cytomegalovirus exposure and HLA in healthy donors. The CDR3 contains 18 residues. Using immunoSEQ multiplex PCR, the repertoire was profiled, and TCRdb retains in-frame clones only, with some absent. In the table there are some 100,000 clones, approximately 91% of which are singletons. The chain employs TRBV21-1 and TRBJ2-7; TRBD2, the table's D call, lacks a check against the DNA. TRBV21-1 is designated a pseudogene. The receptor comes from a woman aged 18-29 years in good health and CMV-seronegative. Sequenced: PBMCs. The chain's CDR3 is CASSKGVVAGGPHYEQYF. Here the CDR3 DNA reads TGTGCCAGCAGCAAAGGGGTAGTAGCGGGGGGTCCCCACTACGAGCAGTACTTC.